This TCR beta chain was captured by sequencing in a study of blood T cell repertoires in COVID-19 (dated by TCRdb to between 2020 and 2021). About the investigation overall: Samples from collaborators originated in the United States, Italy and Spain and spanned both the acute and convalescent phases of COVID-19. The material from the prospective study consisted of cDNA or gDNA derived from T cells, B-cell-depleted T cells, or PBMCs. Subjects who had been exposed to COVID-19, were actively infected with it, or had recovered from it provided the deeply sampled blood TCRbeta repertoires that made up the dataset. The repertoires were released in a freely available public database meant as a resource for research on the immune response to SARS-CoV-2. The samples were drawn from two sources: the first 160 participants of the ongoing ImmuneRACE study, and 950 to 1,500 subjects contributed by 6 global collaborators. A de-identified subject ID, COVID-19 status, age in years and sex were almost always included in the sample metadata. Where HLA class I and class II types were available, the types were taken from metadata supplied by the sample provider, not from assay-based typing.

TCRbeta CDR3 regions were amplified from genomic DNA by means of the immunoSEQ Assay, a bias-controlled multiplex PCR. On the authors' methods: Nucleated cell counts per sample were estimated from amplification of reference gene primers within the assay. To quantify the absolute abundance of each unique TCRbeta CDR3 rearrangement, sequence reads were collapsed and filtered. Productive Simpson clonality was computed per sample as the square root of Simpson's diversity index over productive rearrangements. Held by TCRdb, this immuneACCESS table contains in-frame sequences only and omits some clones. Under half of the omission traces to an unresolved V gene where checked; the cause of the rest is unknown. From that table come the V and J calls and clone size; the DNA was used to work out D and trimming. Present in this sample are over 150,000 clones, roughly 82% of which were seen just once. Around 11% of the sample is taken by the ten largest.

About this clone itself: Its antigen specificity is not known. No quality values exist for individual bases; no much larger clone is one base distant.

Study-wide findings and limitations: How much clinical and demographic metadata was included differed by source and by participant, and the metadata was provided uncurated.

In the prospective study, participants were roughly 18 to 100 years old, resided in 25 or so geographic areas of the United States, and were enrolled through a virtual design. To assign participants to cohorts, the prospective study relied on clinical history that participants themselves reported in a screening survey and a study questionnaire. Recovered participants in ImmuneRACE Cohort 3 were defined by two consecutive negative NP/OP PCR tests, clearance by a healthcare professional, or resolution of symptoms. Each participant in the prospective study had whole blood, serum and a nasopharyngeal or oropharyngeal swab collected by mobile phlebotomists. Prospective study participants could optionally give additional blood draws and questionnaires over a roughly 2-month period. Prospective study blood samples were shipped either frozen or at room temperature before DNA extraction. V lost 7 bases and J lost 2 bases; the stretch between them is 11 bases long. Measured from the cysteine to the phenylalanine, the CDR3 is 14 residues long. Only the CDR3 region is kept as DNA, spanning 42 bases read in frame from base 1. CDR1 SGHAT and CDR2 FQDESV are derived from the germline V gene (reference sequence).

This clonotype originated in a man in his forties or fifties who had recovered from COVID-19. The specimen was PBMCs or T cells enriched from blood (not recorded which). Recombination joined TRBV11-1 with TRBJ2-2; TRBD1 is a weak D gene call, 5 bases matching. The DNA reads TGTGCCAGCATTGAGACAGCCAACACCGGGGAGCTGTTTTTT. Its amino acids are CASIETANTGELFF.